This section outlines one T cell receptor (beta chain) sequence together with its context. CDR1 SGHRS and CDR2 YFSETQ come from the germline V gene. Trimming cost V 0 bases and J 3 bases, with 12 bases left between them. The CDR3 has 16 residues. This sample stems from a study of blood T cell repertoires in COVID-19. Across the whole study: The United States, Italy and Spain were the sources of the acute and convalescent COVID-19 samples. PBMCs, B-cell-depleted T cells, or T cells provided the cDNA or gDNA that made up the material.

During active infection, Seattle patients enrolled and were then monitored through disease. In the original processing: How many nucleated cells were present was estimated from reference gene primer amplification. TCRdb's table, derived via immunoSEQ multiplex PCR, lists solely in-frame clones and lacks some. The D gene and trimming were derived from the DNA, and the V and J assignments and clone size from that table. Seen here are around 440,000 clones, approximately 88% observed once, and the top ten hold around an eighth. This chain connects TRBV5-1 to TRBJ2-2; tentative D call: TRBD2 (5 bases). Input material: peripheral blood. The sequence derives from a woman between 50 and 59 years old with COVID-19, enrolled during active disease. The CDR3 DNA follows: TGCGCCAGCAGCTTGGTTATGGCGGGTTACACCGGGGAGCTGTTTTTT. It translates to CASSLVMAGYTGELFF. The full variable domain, in which reference TRBV5-1 and TRBJ2-2 provide the parts outside the CDR3, is KAGVTQTPRYLIKTRGQQVTLSCSPISGHRSVSWYQQTPGQGLQFLFEYFSETQRNKGNFPGRFSGRQFSNSRSEMNVSTLELGDSALYLCASSLVMAGYTGELFFGEGSRLTVL.